One sample yielded the 20 T cell receptor beta chains listed below, sequenced in a study of siplizumab effects on memory and regulatory T cells. TCRdb's table, derived via immunoSEQ multiplex PCR, lists solely in-frame clones and lacks some. The data hold 92,000 or so clones, with about 87% observed a single time. The source material was CD4+ T cells sorted from blood. Receptors originate from a human donor in good health.

This rearrangement joins TRBV28 to TRBJ1-1; D uncertain. Germline CDR1 MDHEN, CDR2 SYDVKM. This CDR3 has 13 amino acids. V gave up 7 bases and J gave up 4 bases, with 13 bases separating them. This chain's CDR3 is CASTPLYSTEAFF. CDR3 DNA: TGTGCCAGCACCCCACTTTATAGCACTGAAGCTTTCTTT. Together with reference TRBV28 and TRBJ1-1, the CDR3 gives the full variable domain: DVKVTQSSRYLVKRTGEKVFLECVQDMDHENMFWYRQDPGLGLRLIYFSYDVKMKEKGDIPEGYSVSREKKERFSLILESASTNQTSMYLCASTPLYSTEAFFGQGTRLTVV.

The rearrangement links TRBV5-4 to TRBJ2-5, with 7 bases lining up with TRBD2. After removal of 0 bases from V and 1 base from J, the junction contained 3 bases not matched to a gene. The CDR3 extends over 15 amino acids. Germline V CDR1 and CDR2: SGHNT, YYREEE (reference sequence). CDR3 DNA sequence: TGTGCCAGCAGCTTGGGTGGGGGGGGCCAAGAGACCCAGTACTTC. Translation gives CASSLGGGGQETQYF.

V and J are TRBV15 and TRBJ2-1; 13 bases line up with TRBD2. There are 15 residues in the CDR3. J lost 9 bases, V lost 4 bases, and 6 bases had no gene match. CDR1 is LNHNV, CDR2 YYDKDF, per germline (reference sequence). CDR3 DNA sequence: TGTGCCACCAGCAAGGGACTAGCGGGGCAGAGTGAGCAGTTCTTC. Residues: CATSKGLAGQSEQFF. The full variable domain, rest sourced from reference TRBV15 and TRBJ2-1, is DAMVIQNPRYQVTQFGKPVTLSCSQTLNHNVMYWYQQKSSQAPKLLFHYYDKDFNNEADTPDNFQSRRPNTSFCFLDIRSPGLGDTAMYLCATSKGLAGQSEQFFGPGTRLTVL.

V and J are TRBV20-1 and TRBJ2-7; no reliable D call. V was trimmed by 8 bases and J by 3 bases, leaving 8 bases between them. CDR3 size: 10 residues. Germline CDR1 DFQATT, CDR2 SNEGSKA (reference sequence). In nucleotides, the CDR3 is TGCAGTCCAGGTAGCTACGAGCAGTACTTC. Translated, it gives CSPGSYEQYF.

This chain connects TRBV19 to TRBJ1-4, with a weak D call TRBD1 (5 bases). V gave up 6 bases and J gave up 10 bases, with 12 bases separating them. CDR1 is LNHDA and CDR2 is SQIVND in the germline V gene (reference sequence). This CDR3 spans 12 amino acids. The CDR3 sequence is CASSPGPGKLFF. The CDR3 DNA sequence: TGTGCCAGTAGCCCAGGGCCGGGAAAACTGTTTTTT.

This clone has only a few counts. This chain joins TRBV6-5 and TRBJ2-2, with D possibly being TRBD1 (6 bases). Germline loops: CDR1 MNHEY, CDR2 SVGAGI. The CDR3 loop spans 13 amino acids. V was clipped by 8 bases and J by 7 bases, with 14 bases between them. For the CDR3, the DNA is TGTGCCAGCTGGTCACAGGGATTCGGGGAGCTGTTTTTT. Translation gives CASWSQGFGELFF.

This chain connects TRBV18 to TRBJ2-7; TRBD1 might be the D (5 bases). Germline V gene sequence: CDR1 KGHSH, CDR2 LQKENI. The CDR3 totals 16 residues. The V gene lost 0 bases and the J gene lost 0 bases, with 12 bases spanning the gap. The CDR3 spells CASSPPDSETSYEQYF. The CDR3 bases are TGTGCCAGCTCACCACCAGACAGTGAAACCTCCTACGAGCAGTACTTC.

The rearrangement links TRBV15 to TRBJ1-4; D might be TRBD1 (6 bases). Trimming shortened V by 1 base and J by 4 bases, and 13 bases separated the two germline ends. Germline values: CDR1 LNHNV, CDR2 YYDKDF (reference sequence). This CDR3 spans 16 amino acids. The CDR3 region is CATSRVKGGGNEKLFF. Written as DNA, the CDR3 is TGTGCCACCAGCAGAGTAAAGGGGGGAGGTAATGAAAAACTGTTTTTT.

The rearrangement links TRBV4-1 to TRBJ1-5; a possible D gene is TRBD1 (5 bases). The V end lost 3 bases, the J end lost 2 bases, and 17 bases lay between the germline ends. The CDR3 extends over 17 amino acids. Germline V lookup: CDR1 MGHRA, CDR2 YSYEKL. Here the CDR3 DNA reads TGCGCCAGCAGCCAGCAAGTTCCGGGACGGGGCAATCAGCCCCAGCATTTT. It yields the protein CASSQQVPGRGNQPQHF.

This chain joins TRBV30 and TRBJ1-2; 7 bases are shared with TRBD1. The V gene's germline CDR1 is GTSNPN and CDR2 SVGIG (reference sequence). V shed 0 bases, J shed 0 bases, and the junction held 7 bases outside the gene matches. This CDR3 region has 16 residues. The DNA for the CDR3 is TGTGCCTGGAGTGTACTAAGGGGGCCAGCTAACTATGGCTACACCTTC. As protein: CAWSVLRGPANYGYTF.

This chain connects TRBV11-3 to TRBJ1-3; D unresolved. The CDR3 totals 15 residues. From germline, CDR1 is SGHNT and CDR2 YENEEA. V dropped 5 bases and J dropped 0 bases, with 11 bases sitting between them. CDR3 nucleotide sequence: TGTGCCAGCAGCCCTCAGGTCTTCTCTGGAAACACCATATATTTT. Translating it yields CASSPQVFSGNTIYF.

This clone is a singleton in its sample. The rearrangement uses TRBV5-6 and TRBJ2-2, with 8 bases matching TRBD2. This CDR3 has 17 amino acids. The germline V gene has CDR1 SGHDT and CDR2 YYEEEE. With V trimmed by 5 bases and J by 0 bases, 9 bases remained unmatched. In nucleotides, the CDR3 is TGTGCCAGCAGTCGACCCTTGACTAGCGCGAACACCGGGGAGCTGTTTTTT. Its protein product is CASSRPLTSANTGELFF.

The CDR3 region has the DNA TGCAGTCAGGGCACAGGGGGATCAGATACGCAGTATTTT. Protein product: CSQGTGGSDTQYF. The chain uses TRBV29-1 and TRBJ2-3; TRBD1 agrees at 8 bases. This CDR3 contains 13 residues. CDR1 is SQVTM, CDR2 ANQGSEA, per germline.

The chain uses TRBV5-1 and TRBJ2-7; perhaps TRBD1 as D (5 bases). The CDR3 spans 12 residues. The V gene lost 0 bases and the J gene lost 11 bases, with 12 bases spanning the gap. Germline CDR1 is SGHRS and CDR2 is YFSETQ. CDR3 sequence (DNA): TGCGCCAGCAGCTTGGAAGGGGTCGGCAAGTACTTC. Encoded protein: CASSLEGVGKYF.

The J gene is TRBJ2-1, the V gene TRBV5-1; D gene unclear. This CDR3 has 11 amino acids. Germline CDR1 and CDR2: SGHRS and YFSETQ. V lost 5 bases, J lost 8 bases, and 8 bases lay in between. The CDR3 bases are TGCGCCAGCAGGTCCGAGTATGAGCAGTTCTTC. The encoded protein is CASRSEYEQFF.

This clone came up once. In nucleotides, the CDR3 is TGCGCCAGCAGCCAAGGGGCAACCCCTGGGGCCAACGTCCTGACTTTC. Translation gives CASSQGATPGANVLTF. This chain uses TRBV4-1 with TRBJ2-6, with unresolved D. CDR3 length: 16 amino acids. Germline-derived CDR1 and CDR2 are MGHRA and YSYEKL. With 1 base removed from V and 2 bases from J, the gap between germline ends came to 9 bases.

The chain carries TRBV19 and TRBJ1-4; 7 positions agree with TRBD1. Germline lookup yields CDR1 LNHDA and CDR2 SQIVND (reference sequence). The CDR3 covers 14 residues. Losses at the gene ends were 6 bases for V and 6 bases for J; bases not matched to a gene: 7. The CDR3 bases are TGTGCCAGTAGGGGGACAGCTAAAGATGAAAAACTGTTTTTT. Translation gives CASRGTAKDEKLFF.

V usage is TRBV5-1 and J usage is TRBJ2-5; TRBD2 aligns across 14 bases. The V and J ends lost 0 bases and 5 bases, in that order; junction bases with no gene match: 3. The CDR3 totals 16 residues. Germline CDR1 is SGHRS and CDR2 is YFSETQ. The CDR3 sequence is CASSLGTSGRIETQYF. The CDR3 nucleotides are TGCGCCAGCAGCTTGGGGACTAGCGGGAGGATTGAGACCCAGTACTTC. Supplemented by reference TRBV5-1 and TRBJ2-5, the full variable domain reads KAGVTQTPRYLIKTRGQQVTLSCSPISGHRSVSWYQQTPGQGLQFLFEYFSETQRNKGNFPGRFSGRQFSNSRSEMNVSTLELGDSALYLCASSLGTSGRIETQYFGPGTRLLVL.

The chain recombines TRBV7-9 with TRBJ2-2, with D uncertain. The CDR3 totals 14 residues. From germline, CDR1 is SEHNR and CDR2 FQNEAQ (reference sequence). With 2 bases removed from V and 1 base from J, the gap between germline ends came to 5 bases. In DNA form, the CDR3 reads TGTGCCAGCAGCTTAAAGGGGAACACCGGGGAGCTGTTTTTT. Its protein is CASSLKGNTGELFF.

The V and J genes are TRBV5-1 and TRBJ2-7; unclear D gene. The CDR3 is 14 residues long. CDR1 and CDR2 from the germline V gene are SGHRS and YFSETQ. The ends were cut back, 4 bases at V and 2 bases at J, with 13 bases in the middle. CDR3 sequence reads: CASSRSTETYEQYF. CDR3 nucleotides: TGCGCCAGCAGCCGGTCTACCGAGACCTACGAGCAGTACTTC.